These 28 T cell receptor beta chains share one sample of origin, sequenced in a study of shared clonotypes between healthy human individuals. TCRdb's table, derived via immunoSEQ multiplex PCR, lists solely in-frame clones and lacks some. In the table there are approximately 500,000 clones, about 78% of which are singletons. Sequencing was performed on PBMCs. The origin of the receptors is a woman between 35 and 50 years old in good health. Some clones in this sample may be carry-over from other donors' samples.

The V and J genes are TRBV30 and TRBJ2-5; the match to TRBD2 covers 13 bases. CDR1 is GTSNPN and CDR2 is SVGIG in the germline V gene (reference sequence). The length of the CDR3 is 16 residues. Trimming removed 1 base from V and 2 bases from J; junction bases left unmatched: 4. In DNA form, the CDR3 reads TGTGCCTGGAGTGCAGCGGGACTAGCGGGACAAGAGACCCAGTACTTC. It yields the protein CAWSAAGLAGQETQYF.

This chain uses TRBV2 with TRBJ2-4, with D perhaps assigned TRBD1 or TRBD2 (5 bases each). The V gene lost 3 bases and the J gene lost 0 bases, with 9 bases spanning the gap. This CDR3 comprises 15 residues. In germline, CDR1 is SNHLY, CDR2 FYNNEI. The DNA of the CDR3 is TGTGCCAGCAGTGAGGGGGAAATAGCCAAAAACATTCAGTACTTC. This gives the protein CASSEGEIAKNIQYF.

The sample holds a few counts of this clone. This chain joins TRBV29-1 and TRBJ1-2; D perhaps matches TRBD1 (5 bases). This CDR3 comprises 13 residues. V shed 7 bases and J shed 2 bases, with 14 bases lying between them. Germline CDR1 and CDR2: SQVTM and ANQGSEA. CDR3 region: CSALGGENYGYTF. The CDR3 DNA is TGCAGCGCCCTGGGAGGGGAAAACTATGGCTACACCTTC.

This sequence joins TRBV30 and TRBJ1-1; no clear D. V lost 2 bases and J lost 4, with 14 bases in between. The V gene's germline CDR1 is GTSNPN and CDR2 SVGIG (reference sequence). This CDR3 contains 14 residues. As DNA, the CDR3 is TGTGCCTGGAGTCCCATCCTGATGGGCACTGAAGCTTTCTTT. The encoded protein is CAWSPILMGTEAFF.

This clone appeared a single time. The chain is built from TRBV28 and TRBJ2-7, with unresolved D. V lost 4 bases, J lost 5 bases, and 15 bases lay in between. Per the germline V gene, CDR1 is MDHEN and CDR2 is SYDVKM. The CDR3 runs 14 residues. CDR3 loop: CASSSPGTKNEQYF. CDR3 in DNA: TGTGCCAGCAGTTCCCCGGGTACAAAGAACGAGCAGTACTTC. The full variable domain, in which reference TRBV28 and TRBJ2-7 provide the parts outside the CDR3, is DVKVTQSSRYLVKRTGEKVFLECVQDMDHENMFWYRQDPGLGLRLIYFSYDVKMKEKGDIPEGYSVSREKKERFSLILESASTNQTSMYLCASSSPGTKNEQYFGPGTRLTVT.

The CDR3, as DNA: TGCGCCAGCAGCCCCGGACTAGCGGTCTTCCCAGGGGACGGGGAGCTGTTTTTT. Its translation is CASSPGLAVFPGDGELFF. The rearrangement joins TRBV5-1 to TRBJ2-2, with 10 bases matching TRBD2. CDR3 length: 18 amino acids. Per germline, CDR1 SGHRS and CDR2 YFSETQ. The J segment lost 7 bases and the V segment lost 4 bases, leaving 16 bases of the junction unmatched.

The gene calls are TRBV5-1 and TRBJ2-1; D is unclear. V was trimmed by 0 bases and J by 9 bases, leaving 19 bases between them. Germline loops: CDR1 SGHRS, CDR2 YFSETQ. The CDR3 runs 16 residues. CDR3 amino acids: CASSLAIRVGTSEQFF. The DNA of the CDR3 is TGCGCCAGCAGCTTGGCTATACGGGTCGGTACAAGTGAGCAGTTCTTC.

The chain combines TRBV7-9 with TRBJ2-3; 10 nucleotides align to TRBD2. Germline assignment: CDR1 SEHNR and CDR2 FQNEAQ (reference sequence). The CDR3 is 16 amino acids. Trimming removed 4 bases from V and 0 bases from J; junction bases left unmatched: 4. The DNA for the CDR3 is TGTGCCAGCAGCTCGAAGGGACTAGCGAGCACAGATACGCAGTATTTT. Its translation is CASSSKGLASTDTQYF.

This clone was detected only once. The chain uses TRBV30 and TRBJ1-1; 9 positions match TRBD1. CDR3 length equals 13 residues. Unmatched junction bases numbered 5, after V lost 4 bases and J lost 5 bases. Germline CDR1 GTSNPN, CDR2 SVGIG (reference sequence). The CDR3 DNA sequence: TGTGCCTGGATACAGGGGGCAGGGACTGAAGCTTTCTTT. Protein product: CAWIQGAGTEAFF. Based on the CDR3 plus reference TRBV30 and TRBJ1-1, the full variable domain is SQTIHQWPATLVQPVGSPLSLECTVEGTSNPNLYWYRQAAGRGLQLLFYSVGIGQISSEVPQNLSASRPQDRQFILSSKKLLLSDSGFYLCAWIQGAGTEAFFGQGTRLTVV.

The chain employs TRBV9 and TRBJ1-2, with TRBD1 as a possible D gene (5 bases). The germline V gene has CDR1 SGDLS and CDR2 YYNGEE. The CDR3 loop spans 14 amino acids. Trimming took off 4 bases at V and 0 bases at J, with 10 bases between the two ends. DNA of the CDR3: TGTGCCAGCAGCCCGACAGCAGCTAACTATGGCTACACCTTC. Translation gives CASSPTAANYGYTF.

This chain uses TRBV5-8 with TRBJ1-2; D is perhaps TRBD1 (5 bases). The CDR3 spans 13 residues. Trimming shortened V by 4 bases and J by 4 bases, and 11 bases separated the two germline ends. The germline gives CDR1 SGHTS, CDR2 YDEGEE. CDR3 DNA: TGTGCCAGCAGCCGGGACGTGGTCTATGGCTACACCTTC. Translation gives CASSRDVVYGYTF.

The V and J genes are TRBV6-6 and TRBJ2-5; TRBD2 matches 7 bases. V shed 2 bases, J shed 5 bases, and the junction held 8 bases outside the gene matches. The length of the CDR3 is 15 residues. The germline CDR1 and CDR2 sequences are MNHNY and SVGAGI (reference sequence). CDR3 in DNA: TGTGCCAGCAGTTACGGGGCGGGAGCTCAGGAGACCCAGTACTTC. Its translation is CASSYGAGAQETQYF.

V usage is TRBV7-9 and J usage is TRBJ2-5, with TRBD2 as a possible D gene (6 bases). The CDR3 sequence is 13 residues long. The V end was cut by 3 bases, the J end by 5 bases, with 10 bases between. Germline values: CDR1 SEHNR, CDR2 FQNEAQ (reference sequence). The CDR3, as DNA: TGTGCCAGCAGCTTTAGCAGCGGGGAGACCCAGTACTTC. This encodes CASSFSSGETQYF.

The CDR3 is CASRTLAGELFF. The CDR3 nucleotides are TGTGCCAGTAGGACTTTGGCCGGGGAGCTGTTTTTT. This chain connects TRBV19 to TRBJ2-2; no definite D call. Germline V gene sequence: CDR1 LNHDA, CDR2 SQIVND (reference sequence). V lost 6 bases and J lost 6, with 8 bases in between. The CDR3 sequence is 12 residues long. Filled out from reference TRBV19 and TRBJ2-2, the complete variable domain reads DGGITQSPKYLFRKEGQNVTLSCEQNLNHDAMYWYRQDPGQGLRLIYYSQIVNDFQKGDIAEGYSVSREKKESFPLTVTSAQKNPTAFYLCASRTLAGELFFGEGSRLTVL.

This clone came up once. The chain has TRBV4-1 and TRBJ2-5; D is unclear. CDR3 size: 14 residues. V gave up 2 bases and J gave up 2 bases, with 9 bases separating them. The germline V gene encodes CDR1 MGHRA and CDR2 YSYEKL. This CDR3 reads CASSQQRIQETQYF. The CDR3 region has the DNA TGCGCCAGCAGCCAACAGCGTATTCAAGAGACCCAGTACTTC.

The V gene is TRBV6-5, the J gene TRBJ1-1, with D tentatively TRBD1 (6 bases). CDR1 and CDR2 from the germline V gene are MNHEY and SVGAGI. V lost 6 bases and J lost 1, with 15 bases in between. The CDR3 loop spans 15 amino acids. CDR3 sequence reads: CASRGNREANTEAFF. The CDR3 region has the DNA TGTGCCAGCAGGGGTAACAGGGAAGCGAACACTGAAGCTTTCTTT.

The chain recombines TRBV29-1 with TRBJ2-1; TRBD1 aligns across 8 bases. J lost 4 bases, V lost 7 bases, and 6 bases had no gene match. The CDR3 loop spans 13 amino acids. CDR1 SQVTM and CDR2 ANQGSEA come from the germline V gene. For the CDR3, the DNA is TGCAGCGGAACAGGGGGTAGATACAATGAGCAGTTCTTC. As protein: CSGTGGRYNEQFF.

This clone appeared once. The gene calls are TRBV18 and TRBJ2-5, with 9 bases lining up with TRBD2. This CDR3 spans 15 amino acids. Germline V gene sequence: CDR1 KGHSH, CDR2 LQKENI. V lost 0 bases and J lost 4; bases outside the gene matches: 3. The CDR3 DNA sequence: TGTGCCAGCTCACCACCGTTGACTAGCGGAGAGACCCAGTACTTC. This gives the protein CASSPPLTSGETQYF.

V is TRBV7-2 and J is TRBJ2-7; possible D gene TRBD2, 5 bases. The CDR3 is 15 amino acids. V gave up 5 bases and J gave up 5 bases, with 19 bases separating them. Germline V gene lookup returns CDR1 SGHTA and CDR2 FQGNSA. For the CDR3, the DNA is TGTGCCAGCAGCCGGACCCGGGATTTGAAAAACGAGCAGTACTTC. Its protein product is CASSRTRDLKNEQYF.

The chain recombines TRBV29-1 with TRBJ1-2; D is uncertain. The germline V gene encodes CDR1 SQVTM and CDR2 ANQGSEA. CDR3 size: 12 residues. Between the trimmed V and J ends, which lost 7 bases and 1 base, there was a span of 10 bases. The CDR3 DNA follows: TGCAGCGCCGCTGAAAATAACTATGGCTACACCTTC. It encodes CSAAENNYGYTF.

This chain joins TRBV11-2 and TRBJ2-2, with D possibly being TRBD2 (5 bases). Trimming removed 5 bases at V and 1 base at J, with 11 bases between. This CDR3 has 15 amino acids. Looked up from germline, CDR1 is SGHAT and CDR2 is FQNNGV. CDR3 sequence reads: CASSPYAGNTGELFF. CDR3 nucleotides: TGTGCCAGCAGCCCATATGCGGGGAACACCGGGGAGCTGTTTTTT. Complete variable domain (other parts from reference TRBV11-2 and TRBJ2-2): EAGVAQSPRYKIIEKRQSVAFWCNPISGHATLYWYQQILGQGPKLLIQFQNNGVVDDSQLPKDRFSAERLKGVDSTLKIQPAKLEDSAVYLCASSPYAGNTGELFFGEGSRLTVL.

The rearrangement joins TRBV7-9 to TRBJ2-7; the match to TRBD2 covers 10 bases. V lost 4 bases to trimming and J lost 3 bases; unmatched junction nucleotides: 6. Germline values: CDR1 SEHNR, CDR2 FQNEAQ (reference sequence). This CDR3 comprises 15 residues. The CDR3 region has the DNA TGTGCCAGCAGCTATATTCTAGCGGGAGTCTACGAGCAGTACTTC. This encodes CASSYILAGVYEQYF.

The rearrangement links TRBV5-1 to TRBJ1-1, with 9 bases lining up with TRBD1. The CDR3 runs to 16 residues. Trimming took 1 base from V and 1 from J; bases not matched to a gene: 5. The germline gives CDR1 SGHRS, CDR2 YFSETQ. CDR3 region: CASSLTQGAPNTEAFF. CDR3 sequence (DNA): TGCGCCAGCAGCTTGACACAGGGGGCCCCGAACACTGAAGCTTTCTTT.

This clone was seen a handful of times. Other DNA variants within this sample encode the same CDR3. V is TRBV10-2 and J is TRBJ2-1; 12 bases align to TRBD2. Germline V gene data show CDR1 as WSHSY and CDR2 as SAAADI. J lost 0 bases, V lost 6 bases, and 0 bases had no gene match. This CDR3 comprises 15 residues. CDR3 sequence: CASRLAGGSYNEQFF. CDR3 DNA: TGCGCCAGCAGACTAGCGGGAGGCTCCTACAATGAGCAGTTCTTC.

There are a few counts of this clone. This CDR3 is also generated by other DNA sequences in the sample. This chain uses TRBV27 with TRBJ2-2; D is perhaps TRBD1 (5 bases). V shed 3 bases and J shed 5 bases, with 7 bases lying between them. The CDR3 contains 13 residues. The germline V gene has CDR1 MNHEY and CDR2 SMNVEV (reference sequence). The CDR3 bases are TGTGCCAGCAGTTTGGGGCTTACCGGGGAGCTGTTTTTT. Its protein product is CASSLGLTGELFF.

This clone was found once. V and J are TRBV5-1 and TRBJ2-7; D possibly matches TRBD1 or TRBD2 (5 bases each). CDR1 and CDR2 from the germline V gene are SGHRS and YFSETQ. This CDR3 is built from 17 residues. Trimming cost V 0 bases and J 3 bases, with 19 bases left between them. The chain's CDR3 is CASSLGSGALYYYEQYF. The CDR3 coding sequence is TGCGCCAGCAGCTTGGGGTCCGGGGCCCTATACTACTACGAGCAGTACTTC.

As to this clone: This sequence may be a read error, since a much larger clone differs from it by one base. Other DNA sequences of this sample code for an identical CDR3. This sequence joins TRBV5-1 and TRBJ2-7; TRBD2 matches 10 bases. This CDR3 has 16 amino acids. After removal of 4 bases from V and 4 bases from J, the junction contained 11 bases not matched to a gene. Germline loops: CDR1 SGHRS, CDR2 YFSETQ. CDR3 sequence: CASSDPLAGENYEQYF. DNA of the CDR3: TGCGCCAGCAGCGATCCCCTAGCGGGAGAAAATTACGAGCAGTACTTC.

The V gene is TRBV29-1, the J gene TRBJ2-5, with D possibly being TRBD2 (7 bases). Germline CDR1 reads SQVTM; CDR2 reads ANQGSEA. The CDR3 is 13 residues long. V shed 4 bases and J shed 4 bases, with 13 bases lying between them. The CDR3, as DNA: TGCAGCGTTGGGGGGGGCGGTGGAGAGACCCAGTACTTC. It is translated as CSVGGGGGETQYF. Full variable domain (remainder filled in from reference TRBV29-1 and TRBJ2-5): SAVISQKPSRDICQRGTSLTIQCQVDSQVTMMFWYRQQPGQSLTLIATANQGSEATYESGFVIDKFPISRPNLTFSTLTVSNMSPEDSSIYLCSVGGGGGETQYFGPGTRLLVL.